In its sample, the clone carrying this T cell receptor beta chain was seen a few times. V was trimmed by 1 base and J by 1 base, leaving 7 bases between them. The V gene's germline CDR1 is LNHNV and CDR2 YYDKDF (reference sequence). CDR3 length: 14 residues. The data belong to a study of T cell repertoires in cytomegalovirus infection. TCRdb analysed the reads with MiXCR anew, one entry per CDR3 protein. The repertoire has 300,000 to 400,000 distinct CDR3 sequences, about a sixth of them found once; the top ten carry 8.7%. The sequence was obtained from a human donor in good health (CMV status not recorded). Some clones in this sample may be carry-over from other donors' samples. The specimen sequenced was PBMCs. The chain employs TRBV15 and TRBJ1-1; D gene unclear. CDR3 amino acids: CATSRGGTNTEAFF. CDR3 DNA: TGTGCCACCAGCAGAGGTGGTACGAACACTGAAGCTTTCTTT. Combining the CDR3 with reference TRBV15 and TRBJ1-1 gives the whole variable domain DAMVIQNPRYQVTQFGKPVTLSCSQTLNHNVMYWYQQKSSQAPKLLFHYYDKDFNNEADTPDNFQSRRPNTSFCFLDIRSPGLGDTAMYLCATSRGGTNTEAFFGQGTRLTVV.